The source of this TCR beta chain is a study of blood T cell repertoires in COVID-19. The wider study: Acute and convalescent COVID-19 specimens originated in the United States, Italy and Spain. Sources were T cells, B-cell-depleted T cells, or PBMCs; the material itself was cDNA or gDNA.

The repertoire was sequenced with immunoSEQ multiplex PCR; TCRdb's copy has only in-frame clones and lacks some. The sample carries about 100,000 clones, 75% to 90% recorded once. In its sample, this clone was seen once. There are 15 residues in the CDR3. Per germline, CDR1 SGHDT and CDR2 YYEEEE. Trimming stripped 0 bases from V and 1 base from J, with 8 bases between. V gene TRBV5-6 combines with J gene TRBJ1-5; tentatively, D is TRBD1 (5 bases). Material: peripheral blood. This TCR came from a woman between 45 and 60 years old with COVID-19, enrolled during active disease. This CDR3 is CASSLAAGSNQPQHF. CDR3 DNA: TGTGCCAGCAGCTTGGCCGCAGGGAGCAATCAGCCCCAGCATTTT.